The 15 T cell receptor beta chains below all came from one sample that was sequenced in a study of blood T cells in healthy people across ages. A sample-barcoded 5' primer and a J-beta primer mix were used in a second PCR of about 7 to 12 cycles. One entry per CDR3 protein results from TCRdb running MiXCR on the 5' RACE reads. The sample lists about 1.8 million distinct CDR3 sequences, around 50% seen once, with about 2.1% in the top ten. Material for sequencing was blood. These receptors were collected from a woman between 40 and 55 years old in good health.

The CDR3 DNA follows: TGTGCCAGCAGCGGATCTAGCGGGGGGGCCCATGAGCAGTTCTTC. This sequence encodes CASSGSSGGAHEQFF. The genes are TRBV7-9 and TRBJ2-1; 12 bases map to TRBD2. The CDR3 sequence is 15 residues long. Germline CDR1 reads SEHNR; CDR2 reads FQNEAQ (reference sequence). The trim removed 5 bases at V and 8 bases at J, leaving 7 bases unmatched.

V gene TRBV5-1 combines with J gene TRBJ2-3; 7 bases line up with TRBD1. V lost 3 bases to trimming and J lost 2 bases; unmatched junction nucleotides: 12. This CDR3 comprises 17 residues. Germline lookup yields CDR1 SGHRS and CDR2 YFSETQ. This CDR3 reads CASSSQVGQENTDTQYF. DNA for the CDR3: TGCGCCAGCAGCTCACAAGTAGGACAGGAGAACACAGATACGCAGTATTTT.

The rearrangement links TRBV6-6 to TRBJ2-7; 9 nucleotides line up with TRBD1. CDR3 size: 17 residues. Germline trimming cut 6 bases from V and 3 bases from J; bases unmatched to any gene: 15. The germline V gene has CDR1 MNHNY and CDR2 SVGAGI (reference sequence). The CDR3 bases are TGTGCCAGCAGCCGAACTACCGGGACAGGGACCTTCTACGAGCAGTACTTC. It yields the protein CASSRTTGTGTFYEQYF.

This chain joins TRBV2 and TRBJ2-1; 10 bases align to TRBD1. Trimming removed 6 bases from V and 6 bases from J; junction bases left unmatched: 8. The CDR3 is 15 residues long. In germline, CDR1 is SNHLY, CDR2 FYNNEI. The CDR3 DNA follows: TGTGCCAGCAGGTCCAGGACAGGGGGTCGCAATGAGCAGTTCTTC. The encoded protein is CASRSRTGGRNEQFF.

This rearrangement joins TRBV6-2 or TRBV6-3 to TRBJ1-2; 12 bases match TRBD1. From germline, CDR1 is MNHEY and CDR2 SVGEGT. The CDR3 is 17 residues long. V lost 5 bases, J lost 8 bases, and 15 bases stayed unmatched. The CDR3 DNA reads as TGTGCCAGCAGTACCTGGGGGACCGGGACAGGGGGCCGAGGCTACACCTTC. Its translation is CASSTWGTGTGGRGYTF.

The chain links TRBV10-1 to TRBJ2-7; D ambiguous. The DNA end favors TRBJ2-5, so the J call may be wrong. Germline V gene data show CDR1 as WNHNN and CDR2 as SYGVQD (reference sequence). This CDR3 spans 13 amino acids. CDR3 DNA sequence: TGCGCCAGCAGTGCCTTGCTAGGGGAGACCCAGTACTTC. It specifies CASSALLGETQYF.

The chain links TRBV13 to TRBJ2-7; no clear D gene. The CDR3 runs to 14 residues. Germline lookup yields CDR1 PRHDT and CDR2 FYEKMQ (reference sequence). V was cut by 2 bases and J by 2 bases, with 10 bases left in between. CDR3 protein: CASSLRLIPYEQYF. CDR3 coding DNA: TGTGCCAGCAGCTTACGTCTAATTCCCTACGAGCAGTACTTC.

This chain connects TRBV2 to TRBJ1-2; 8 positions agree with TRBD1. The CDR3 has 16 amino acids. CDR1 is SNHLY and CDR2 is FYNNEI in the germline V gene. Losses at the gene ends were 4 bases for V and 4 bases for J; bases not matched to a gene: 11. The CDR3 sequence: CASSASGGVAGYGYTF. The CDR3 nucleotides are TGTGCCAGCAGTGCGTCAGGGGGCGTTGCTGGCTATGGCTACACCTTC.

The rearrangement links TRBV18 to TRBJ2-4, with D tentatively TRBD1 or TRBD2 (5 bases each). The closer fit of TRBJ2-5 to the DNA end suggests the J call may be wrong. The CDR3 consists of 15 residues. The germline CDR1 and CDR2 sequences are KGHSH and LQKENI. CDR3 sequence: CASSRRDGLGETQYF. CDR3 DNA: TGTGCCAGCTCGCGCCGGGACGGGCTGGGAGAGACCCAGTACTTC.

This clonotype was seen at least ten times. The chain employs TRBV29-1 and TRBJ2-5; a weak D match, TRBD2 (5 bases). The V end was cut by 6 bases, the J end by 7 bases, with 21 bases between. CDR1 and CDR2 (germline): SQVTM, ANQGSEA. CDR3 length: 14 amino acids. This CDR3 reads CSVLSTGIPGTQYF. CDR3 in DNA: TGCAGCGTCCTCTCAACCGGGATACCTGGGACCCAGTACTTC.

This chain links TRBV20-1 with TRBJ1-1, with a tentative D call TRBD1 (5 bases). In germline, CDR1 is DFQATT, CDR2 SNEGSKA (reference sequence). The CDR3 totals 14 residues. Trimming took 3 bases from V and 1 from J, leaving 12 bases between them. The CDR3 protein is CSARRGPTNTEAFF. The CDR3 coding sequence is TGCAGTGCTAGGAGGGGACCCACGAACACTGAAGCTTTCTTT.

The chain is built from TRBV28 and TRBJ1-2; weak D call: TRBD1 (6 bases). Per germline, CDR1 MDHEN and CDR2 SYDVKM. Deletions cut 10 bases from V and 4 bases from J, with 19 bases between. The CDR3 is 14 amino acids. CDR3 residues: CATRGGGDGYGYTF. The CDR3 DNA reads TGTGCCACCCGGGGAGGGGGGGATGGCTATGGCTACACCTTC.

This clonotype appeared a few times. A much more abundant neighbour one base away suggests this may be a read error. This chain connects TRBV2 to TRBJ2-6; D is ambiguous. V was trimmed by 3 bases and J by 2 bases, leaving 5 bases between them. Germline CDR1 reads SNHLY; CDR2 reads FYNNEI. This CDR3 comprises 14 residues. The chain's CDR3 is CASSEGTGANVLTF. The DNA for the CDR3 is TGTGCCAGCAGTGAGGGGACTGGGGCCAACGTCCTGACTTTC.

J is TRBJ2-3 and V is TRBV12-3 or TRBV12-4; TRBD2 agrees at 12 bases. V was clipped by 5 bases and J by 0 bases; unmatched bases: 9. The CDR3 runs 18 residues. CDR3 sequence reads: CASSRTSGVTDSTDTQYF. The CDR3 coding sequence is TGTGCCAGCAGTCGGACTAGCGGGGTCACGGATAGCACAGATACGCAGTATTTT.

The rearrangement uses TRBV20-1 and TRBJ2-1; perhaps TRBD2 as D (6 bases). V lost 0 bases, J lost 2 bases, and 17 bases lay in between. The CDR3 totals 17 residues. Looked up from germline, CDR1 is DFQATT and CDR2 is SNEGSKA (reference sequence). CDR3 protein: CSARDLGGSGPYNEQFF. The CDR3 DNA is TGCAGTGCTAGAGATCTTGGGGGGAGCGGTCCCTACAATGAGCAGTTCTTC.